The T cell receptor (beta chain) described here comes from a study of CD8 T cells in ankylosing spondylitis. Of note for this clonotype: Its antigen is not known.

Study-level points and caveats: Within peripheral blood, clones linked to disease were CD8+ and relatively rare. Matched synovial fluid from ankylosing spondylitis patients was reported to be enriched for disease-linked clones. Seemingly characteristic of ankylosing spondylitis blood was a TCR beta motif consisting of about 8 highly homologous variants. Earlier authors reported some of these motif variants in reactive arthritis synovial fluid and blood.

There are 11 residues in the CDR3. The V and J ends lost 3 bases and 5 bases respectively, with 8 bases between them. The V gene's germline CDR1 is DFQATT and CDR2 SNEGSKA (reference sequence). With molecular barcodes, quantitative 5'-RACE was used to make the TCR beta libraries. TCRdb called the 5' RACE reads again in MiXCR, with one record for every CDR3 protein. The sample lists hundreds of thousands of distinct CDR3 sequences, roughly 10% occurring once. The rearrangement links TRBV20-1 to TRBJ2-7; D is unresolved. The sequenced sample consisted of blood, either unsorted or a sorted T cell fraction (not recorded which). This TCR was sampled from a male donor with ankylosing spondylitis. In DNA form, the CDR3 reads TGCAGTGCTAGTAAGGCAGACGAGCAGTACTTC. Encoded protein: CSASKADEQYF.